This is a list of T cell receptor beta chains from one sample in a study of shared clonotypes between healthy human individuals. The table came from immunoSEQ multiplex PCR; TCRdb's copy has only in-frame clones and leaves some out. The repertoire holds some 2.3 million clones, with just over 90% as singletons. Sequenced material: naive CD4+ T cells from PBMCs. These receptors all stem from a man aged 18 to 30 in good health. Some clones in this sample may be carry-over from other donors' samples. Both conserved end residues are part of each CDR3. The D gene is left open where the match is weak. Clone size appears in some rows only: once, few, many, or a class for an expanded clone.

DNA: TGTGCCAGCGGGGGTAGCGGCCAAGAGACCCAGTACTTC
CDR3: CASGGSGQETQYF
V: TRBV9
J: TRBJ2-5
D: -
size: -

DNA: TGTGCCAGCATGGGGTACACTGAAGCTTTCTTT
CDR3: CASMGYTEAFF
V: TRBV27
J: TRBJ1-1
D: -
size: few

DNA: TGTGCCAGCAGCCCGTTACGGGACAGGGGGAACACTGAAGCTTTCTTT
CDR3: CASSPLRDRGNTEAFF
V: TRBV5-4
J: TRBJ1-1
D: TRBD1
size: -

DNA: TGTGCCAGCAGCGTAATGGGAGCCAACACTGAAGCTTTCTTT
CDR3: CASSVMGANTEAFF
V: TRBV9
J: TRBJ1-1
D: -
size: -

DNA: TGCGCCAGCAGCGGGGACTACAATGAGCAGTTCTTC
CDR3: CASSGDYNEQFF
V: TRBV5-1
J: TRBJ2-1
D: -
size: -

DNA: TGTGCCAGCAGTGATGACAGCTCGGGTTGGGCCCAGTACTTC
CDR3: CASSDDSSGWAQYF
V: TRBV6-1
J: TRBJ2-5
D: -
size: -

DNA: TGTGCCAGCAGTTTACTCCGACAGGCCCTACTCTACGAGCAGTACTTC
CDR3: CASSLLRQALLYEQYF
V: TRBV28
J: TRBJ2-7
D: -
size: -

DNA: TGTGCCAGCAGTTTCGGGCCGACAGGCGATGAAAAACTGTTTTTT
CDR3: CASSFGPTGDEKLFF
V: TRBV27
J: TRBJ1-4
D: -
size: -

DNA: TGTGCCAGCAAAGGGACTGAAGCTTTCTTT
CDR3: CASKGTEAFF
V: TRBV6-1
J: TRBJ1-1
D: -
size: once

DNA: TGTGCCAGCAGTGCCAACCCAGGCTCTAGCGGGAGGGCCTTAGTGCAGTTCTTC
CDR3: CASSANPGSSGRALVQFF
V: TRBV28
J: TRBJ2-1
D: TRBD2
size: -

DNA: TGCGTCAGCAGCTCTCAGCCCGGCAAAAACATTCAGTACTTC
CDR3: CVSSSQPGKNIQYF
V: TRBV5-1
J: TRBJ2-4
D: -
size: -

DNA: TGCGCCAGCAGCTTGTCCCCTACTTGGGGGGAGACCCAGTACTTC
CDR3: CASSLSPTWGETQYF
V: TRBV5-1
J: TRBJ2-5
D: -
size: once

DNA: TGTGCCAGCAGCTTAGGGGCGGGTAGCGGAGCCTACAATGAGCAGTTCTTC
CDR3: CASSLGAGSGAYNEQFF
V: TRBV7-3
J: TRBJ2-1
D: -
size: -

DNA: TGTGCCAGCTCACCTACCGGGATTCTCCTAGGGGCGTACAATGAGCAGTTCTTC
CDR3: CASSPTGILLGAYNEQFF
V: TRBV18
J: TRBJ2-1
D: -
size: -

DNA: TGTGCCAGCAGCCCGGGACGGCAATACAATGAGCAGTTCTTC
CDR3: CASSPGRQYNEQFF
V: TRBV7-2
J: TRBJ2-1
D: -
size: -

DNA: TGTGCCAGCAGTTACTCGGGTCTCATGAACACTGAAGCTTTCTTT
CDR3: CASSYSGLMNTEAFF
V: TRBV6-5
J: TRBJ1-1
D: -
size: -

DNA: TGCGCCAGCAGCTTAACTGGGATGGAAAAACTGTTTTTT
CDR3: CASSLTGMEKLFF
V: TRBV5-1
J: TRBJ1-4
D: -
size: -

DNA: TGTGCCACCCAACCGGGAGGGAGTGGGTATGGCTACACCTTC
CDR3: CATQPGGSGYGYTF
V: TRBV6-1
J: TRBJ1-2
D: -
size: -

DNA: TGTGCCAGCAGTTACTCGACCGGGACAGGGTATGGCTACACCTTC
CDR3: CASSYSTGTGYGYTF
V: TRBV6-6
J: TRBJ1-2
D: TRBD1
size: -

DNA: TGTGCCAGCTCACCGGTTGGGGGGAGCAATCAGCCCCAGCATTTT
CDR3: CASSPVGGSNQPQHF
V: TRBV18
J: TRBJ1-5
D: -
size: -

DNA: TGCGCCAGCAGCTTGGACGGGACTAGTCCTTACAATGAGCAGTTCTTC
CDR3: CASSLDGTSPYNEQFF
V: TRBV5-1
J: TRBJ2-1
D: TRBD2
size: -

DNA: TGTGCCTGGCAGGGGACCGATGAAAAACTGTTTTTT
CDR3: CAWQGTDEKLFF
V: TRBV30
J: TRBJ1-4
D: -
size: -

DNA: TGTGCCAGCAGCGCGGACTATTTCTCCTACAATGAGCAGTTCTTC
CDR3: CASSADYFSYNEQFF
V: TRBV13
J: TRBJ2-1
D: -
size: -

DNA: TGTGCCAGCTCACCCACAGGAAACAATCAGCCCCAGCATTTT
CDR3: CASSPTGNNQPQHF
V: TRBV18
J: TRBJ1-5
D: -
size: -

DNA: TGTGCCTGGAGTGTAGACGGGAGGCAGTGGGATGAGCAGTTCTTC
CDR3: CAWSVDGRQWDEQFF
V: TRBV30
J: TRBJ2-1
D: TRBD2
size: -

DNA: TGTGCCAGCAGTTTATCGGCCCCAGGGAATCAGCCCCAGCATTTT
CDR3: CASSLSAPGNQPQHF
V: TRBV27
J: TRBJ1-5
D: -
size: -

DNA: TGTGCCAGCAGTTTAAGGCCCAGGGATCAGCAGTACTTC
CDR3: CASSLRPRDQQYF
V: TRBV27
J: TRBJ2-7
D: -
size: few

DNA: TGCAGCGCCCTTCCAGCAGGGGTCGGAAACACCATATATTTT
CDR3: CSALPAGVGNTIYF
V: TRBV29-1
J: TRBJ1-3
D: -
size: -

DNA: TGTGCCAGCAGCTTGGGAGGGCAAGGCACAGATACGCAGTATTTT
CDR3: CASSLGGQGTDTQYF
V: TRBV5-4
J: TRBJ2-3
D: -
size: -

DNA: TGTGCCAGCAGCTTCAGCAGACAAGAGACCCAGTACTTC
CDR3: CASSFSRQETQYF
V: TRBV5-5
J: TRBJ2-5
D: -
size: -

DNA: TGTGCCAGCAGCCAAGGGGGACAGCAGAGAGAGACCCAGTACTTC
CDR3: CASSQGGQQRETQYF
V: TRBV11-3
J: TRBJ2-5
D: TRBD1
size: -

DNA: TGTGCCAGCAGCTACCACGGAAACACTGAAGCTTTCTTT
CDR3: CASSYHGNTEAFF
V: TRBV5-6
J: TRBJ1-1
D: -
size: few

DNA: TGTGCCAGTAGTATGGGCGGATACGAGCAGTACTTC
CDR3: CASSMGGYEQYF
V: TRBV19
J: TRBJ2-7
D: -
size: -

DNA: TGCGCCAGCAGCCGCTCCGTAAACTCTGGAAACACCATATATTTT
CDR3: CASSRSVNSGNTIYF
V: TRBV4-1
J: TRBJ1-3
D: -
size: -

DNA: TGCGCCAGCAGCCTAACAACTCGGACAGTTCATGGCTACACCTTC
CDR3: CASSLTTRTVHGYTF
V: TRBV5-1
J: TRBJ1-2
D: -
size: -

DNA: TGTGCCAGCAGCGTAGTCCCGGAAGCGGGAAGCGAGCAGTACTTC
CDR3: CASSVVPEAGSEQYF
V: TRBV9
J: TRBJ2-7
D: TRBD2
size: -

DNA: TGCGCCAGCAGCTTGGGGCAATTCCGGGGGCCATGGGAGACCCAGTACTTC
CDR3: CASSLGQFRGPWETQYF
V: TRBV5-1
J: TRBJ2-5
D: -
size: -

DNA: TGTGCCAGCAGGCTAGCGGGAGTACTCGAGCAGTACTTC
CDR3: CASRLAGVLEQYF
V: TRBV5-4
J: TRBJ2-7
D: TRBD2
size: -

DNA: TGTGCCAGCAGTCCCCGTGGGGAAAGGCCCCAGCATTTT
CDR3: CASSPRGERPQHF
V: TRBV6-1
J: TRBJ1-5
D: -
size: -

DNA: TGTGCCAGCAGCCGGGGCCTGGGGAACGAGCAGTACTTC
CDR3: CASSRGLGNEQYF
V: TRBV6-5
J: TRBJ2-7
D: -
size: -

DNA: TGTGCCACCCAAGGCACAGGGCACAATCAGCCCCAGCATTTT
CDR3: CATQGTGHNQPQHF
V: TRBV19
J: TRBJ1-5
D: -
size: -

DNA: TGTGCCAGCAGCTTACGGAACAACGGTAACACTGAAGCTTTCTTT
CDR3: CASSLRNNGNTEAFF
V: TRBV7-9
J: TRBJ1-1
D: -
size: -

DNA: TGCGCCAGCACTCAATTGCGCAGGGACCCTGTGGGGGCCAACGTCCTGACTTTC
CDR3: CASTQLRRDPVGANVLTF
V: TRBV4-1
J: TRBJ2-6
D: -
size: -

DNA: TGTGCCAGCAGTTTACAGGACGGTAACTATGGCTACACCTTC
CDR3: CASSLQDGNYGYTF
V: TRBV28
J: TRBJ1-2
D: -
size: -

DNA: TGTGCCAGCGATCTAAGGGGACCGAGCCTAGGCGAGCAGTACTTC
CDR3: CASDLRGPSLGEQYF
V: TRBV6-1
J: TRBJ2-7
D: -
size: -

DNA: TGTGCCTGGAGTGAACTGGGGGCGCTCTACAATGAGCAGTTCTTC
CDR3: CAWSELGALYNEQFF
V: TRBV30
J: TRBJ2-1
D: -
size: -

DNA: TGTGCCTCCTCGGATCTGGGCACCGGGGAGCTGTTTTTT
CDR3: CASSDLGTGELFF
V: TRBV7-9
J: TRBJ2-2
D: -
size: -

DNA: TGTGCCACCAGCAGAGGGGGGACTAGCGCAGAGACCCAGTACTTC
CDR3: CATSRGGTSAETQYF
V: TRBV15
J: TRBJ2-5
D: TRBD2
size: -

DNA: TGTGCCAGCAGCGAATTTTGGGCAACTAATGAAAAACTGTTTTTT
CDR3: CASSEFWATNEKLFF
V: TRBV6-1
J: TRBJ1-4
D: -
size: -